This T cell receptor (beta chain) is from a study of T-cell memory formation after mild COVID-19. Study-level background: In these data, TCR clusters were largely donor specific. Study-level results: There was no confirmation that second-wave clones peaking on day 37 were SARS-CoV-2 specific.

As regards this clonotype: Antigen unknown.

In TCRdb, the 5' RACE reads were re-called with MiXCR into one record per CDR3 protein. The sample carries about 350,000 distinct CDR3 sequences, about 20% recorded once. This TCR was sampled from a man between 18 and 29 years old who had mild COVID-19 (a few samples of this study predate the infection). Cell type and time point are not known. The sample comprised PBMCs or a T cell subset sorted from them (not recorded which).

The CDR3 coding sequence is TGCAGTGCTAGTCGGGAAGGGTATCAGCCCCAGCATTTT. It encodes CSASREGYQPQHF. The chain combines TRBV20-1 with TRBJ1-5; D is uncertain. Germline loops: CDR1 DFQATT, CDR2 SNEGSKA (reference sequence). The CDR3 has 13 residues. Trimming left V 3 bases short and J 5 bases short, with 11 bases between.